The 29 T cell receptor beta chains listed next were all sequenced from one sample in a study of graft-versus-host responses after intestinal transplantation. The method was immunoSEQ multiplex PCR; TCRdb's version includes in-frame clones alone and lacks a portion of them. The data hold about 100,000 clones, with about 93% observed a single time. The sample in question was PBMCs, obtained roughly 68 weeks after intestinal transplant. These receptors all come from a human patient who received an intestinal transplant, so some T cells may come from the graft donor.

This clone was picked up a small number of times. The V and J genes are TRBV4-1 and TRBJ1-3; no clear D gene. Germline V gives CDR1 MGHRA, CDR2 YSYEKL. The CDR3 is 13 amino acids. With 3 bases removed from V and 9 bases from J, the gap between germline ends came to 12 bases. The CDR3 DNA is TGCGCCAGCAGCCAGGCTCTATCGGCCACCATATATTTT. Protein sequence: CASSQALSATIYF.

Written as DNA, the CDR3 is TGTGCCCAGCCCCCCGGACGGCAGGGGAAGGATCAGCCCCAGCATTTT. It is translated as CAQPPGRQGKDQPQHF. The rearrangement joins TRBV5-3 to TRBJ1-5; D perhaps matches TRBD1 (6 bases). TRBV5-3 qualifies as an ORF whose function is uncertain. CDR3 length: 16 residues. The V end lost 10 bases, the J end lost 5 bases, and 25 bases lay between the germline ends.

The V call is TRBV6-6, the J call TRBJ2-3; no definite D call. Germline V gene sequence: CDR1 MNHNY, CDR2 SVGAGI (reference sequence). This CDR3 region has 12 residues. V lost 3 bases and J lost 1, with 2 bases in between. The CDR3 protein is CASSYGTDTQYF. In nucleotides, the CDR3 is TGTGCCAGCAGTTATGGCACAGATACGCAGTATTTT.

The chain joins TRBV12-5 to TRBJ2-7; TRBD2 matches at 7 bases. Germline V CDR1 and CDR2: LGHNT, FRNRAP. This CDR3 has 11 residues. J lost 6 bases, V lost 5 bases, and 1 base had no gene match. CDR3 in amino acids: CASGGGGEQYF. DNA of the CDR3: TGTGCTAGTGGTGGGGGGGGCGAGCAGTACTTC.

The V and J genes are TRBV6-1 and TRBJ1-6, with D possibly matching TRBD1 (6 bases). The length of the CDR3 is 15 residues. V dropped 6 bases and J dropped 5 bases, with 14 bases sitting between them. Germline-derived CDR1 and CDR2 are MNHNS and SASEGT. The CDR3 DNA follows: TGTGCCAGCAGCCAGGCAGGGGCCGATAATTCACCCCTCCACTTT. Protein sequence: CASSQAGADNSPLHF.

The chain recombines TRBV6-4 with TRBJ1-1, with D possibly TRBD1 on 6 matching bases. With 8 bases removed from V and 0 bases from J, the gap between germline ends came to 13 bases. This CDR3 spans 14 amino acids. Germline-derived CDR1 and CDR2 are MRHNA and SNTAGT. CDR3 bases: TGTGCCAGCCGCCCGGGGGGGCTGAACACTGAAGCTTTCTTT. Protein: CASRPGGLNTEAFF.

The count of this clone is one. The rearrangement joins TRBV6-1 to TRBJ1-6; D ambiguous. The CDR3 consists of 12 residues. Trimming removed 6 bases at V and 7 bases at J, with 7 bases between. From germline, CDR1 is MNHNS and CDR2 SASEGT. The CDR3 reads CASSQENSPLHF. CDR3 in DNA: TGTGCCAGCAGCCAGGAAAATTCACCCCTCCACTTT.

The rearrangement joins TRBV7-8 to TRBJ1-5; TRBD1 matches at 9 bases. V shed 5 bases and J 6 bases; nucleotides not matched to a gene: 11. The V gene's germline CDR1 is SGHVS and CDR2 FQNEAQ. The CDR3 sequence is 16 residues long. This CDR3 reads CASSAAGTGFLQPQHF. The CDR3 coding sequence is TGTGCCAGCAGCGCCGCCGGGACAGGGTTTCTTCAGCCCCAGCATTTT.

The V call is TRBV9, the J call TRBJ1-5; maybe TRBD1 (6 bases). This CDR3 has 14 residues. Germline V CDR1 and CDR2: SGDLS, YYNGEE. The germline V and J ends were trimmed by 4 bases and 7 bases, with 15 bases remaining between them. As DNA, the CDR3 is TGTGCCAGCAGCCCTGAGGGGGAGCGGCAGCCCCAGCATTTT. Its protein is CASSPEGERQPQHF.

The rearrangement uses TRBV5-1 and TRBJ2-1, with TRBD1 identical over 8 bases. This CDR3 is 13 amino acids long. Looked up from germline, CDR1 is SGHRS and CDR2 is YFSETQ. After removal of 3 bases from V and 10 bases from J, the junction contained 6 bases not matched to a gene. CDR3 protein: CASSWTGTTEQFF. The CDR3 coding sequence is TGCGCCAGCAGCTGGACAGGGACCACCGAGCAGTTCTTC. The variable domain in full, completed from reference TRBV5-1 and TRBJ2-1, reads KAGVTQTPRYLIKTRGQQVTLSCSPISGHRSVSWYQQTPGQGLQFLFEYFSETQRNKGNFPGRFSGRQFSNSRSEMNVSTLELGDSALYLCASSWTGTTEQFFGPGTRLTVL.

This chain connects TRBV19 to TRBJ2-3, with TRBD1 matching 12 bases. This CDR3 has 16 amino acids. CDR1 is LNHDA and CDR2 is SQIVND in the germline V gene (reference sequence). Trimming removed 6 bases from V and 7 bases from J; junction bases left unmatched: 11. In nucleotides, the CDR3 is TGTGCCAGTAGGACCCCGGGACAGGGGGCTGGGAATACGCAGTATTTT. Translation gives CASRTPGQGAGNTQYF.

The chain uses TRBV5-4 and TRBJ1-6, with a possible D match to TRBD1 (5 bases). V was shortened by 5 bases and J by 10 bases, with 16 bases between the two germline ends. The CDR3 runs 14 residues. The germline V gene encodes CDR1 SGHNT and CDR2 YYREEE (reference sequence). The CDR3 protein is CASRWGGVDSPLHF. CDR3 nucleotides: TGTGCCAGCAGGTGGGGGGGAGTGGACTCACCCCTCCACTTT. Supplemented by reference TRBV5-4 and TRBJ1-6, the full variable domain reads ETGVTQSPTHLIKTRGQQVTLRCSSQSGHNTVSWYQQALGQGPQFIFQYYREEENGRGNFPPRFSGLQFPNYSSELNVNALELDDSALYLCASRWGGVDSPLHFGNGTRLTVT.

This rearrangement joins TRBV29-1 to TRBJ2-3; D unresolved. The V end lost 7 bases, the J end lost 3 bases, and 11 bases lay between the germline ends. Germline lookup yields CDR1 SQVTM and CDR2 ANQGSEA. This CDR3 spans 12 amino acids. The CDR3 DNA is TGCAGCGCCGGAACGGAAACAGATACGCAGTATTTT. Its translation: CSAGTETDTQYF.

The chain carries TRBV19 and TRBJ2-3; D call uncertain. Germline CDR1 LNHDA, CDR2 SQIVND (reference sequence). Trimming cost V 1 base and J 1 base, with 12 bases left between them. This CDR3 spans 16 amino acids. CDR3 in DNA: TGTGCCAGTAGTATAGCGTGGTATAGTGGCACAGATACGCAGTATTTT. Translated: CASSIAWYSGTDTQYF.

The V call is TRBV6-5, the J call TRBJ2-7, with D tentatively TRBD1 (6 bases). CDR3 length: 12 residues. Trimming removed 6 bases at V and 0 bases at J, with 6 bases between. CDR1 is MNHEY, CDR2 SVGAGI, per germline. In DNA, the CDR3 is TGTGCCAGCAGGGACAGCTCCTACGAGCAGTACTTC. As protein: CASRDSSYEQYF.

This clone was observed once. The rearrangement joins TRBV2 to TRBJ1-2, with 9 bases aligning to TRBD1. This CDR3 contains 14 residues. Germline V gene sequence: CDR1 SNHLY, CDR2 FYNNEI. With V trimmed by 8 bases and J by 7 bases, 11 bases remained unmatched. CDR3 bases: TGTGCCAGCTCCGAGGGGGACAGGGCCTTTGGCTACACCTTC. Translating gives CASSEGDRAFGYTF.

The chain couples TRBV27 to TRBJ2-1; 9 nucleotides agree with TRBD2. J lost 3 bases, V lost 5 bases, and 5 bases had no gene match. This CDR3 is built from 15 residues. Germline V gene sequence: CDR1 MNHEY, CDR2 SMNVEV (reference sequence). CDR3 in DNA: TGTGCCAGCAGTCGCACTAGCGGGTTCTACAATGAGCAGTTCTTC. Protein: CASSRTSGFYNEQFF.

The chain is built from TRBV5-6 and TRBJ1-1; D unresolved. Germline assignment: CDR1 SGHDT and CDR2 YYEEEE. V was pared by 2 bases and J by 1 base, with 6 bases between. The CDR3 runs to 13 residues. This chain's CDR3 is CASSFFPNTEAFF. Here the CDR3 DNA reads TGTGCCAGCAGCTTTTTTCCGAACACTGAAGCTTTCTTT.

This chain uses TRBV6-6 with TRBJ1-3, with D uncertain. Trimming pared 7 bases from V and 2 bases from J, leaving 12 bases between. Germline CDR1 is MNHNY and CDR2 is SVGAGI (reference sequence). The CDR3 spans 14 residues. CDR3 DNA: TGTGCCAGCAAACTCCTGGCGGCTGGAAACACCATATATTTT. It is translated as CASKLLAAGNTIYF.

The chain joins TRBV7-9 to TRBJ1-5; 10 bases are shared with TRBD1. There are 15 residues in the CDR3. Losses at the gene ends were 3 bases for V and 3 bases for J; bases not matched to a gene: 2. Per the germline V gene, CDR1 is SEHNR and CDR2 is FQNEAQ (reference sequence). The CDR3 loop reads CASSLGQGYNQPQHF. Here the CDR3 DNA reads TGTGCCAGCAGCTTGGGACAGGGGTACAATCAGCCCCAGCATTTT.

This clone appeared once. The chain combines TRBV13 with TRBJ1-4, with TRBD1 identical over 8 bases. V lost 4 bases to trimming and J lost 8 bases; unmatched junction nucleotides: 9. This CDR3 comprises 15 residues. Germline assignment: CDR1 PRHDT and CDR2 FYEKMQ (reference sequence). The CDR3 loop reads CASSSSPQGGEKLFF. The CDR3 DNA reads TGTGCCAGCAGCTCCTCCCCACAGGGGGGCGAAAAACTGTTTTTT.

This chain links TRBV19 with TRBJ1-2; TRBD1 might be the D (6 bases). CDR1 is LNHDA and CDR2 is SQIVND in the germline V gene (reference sequence). The V gene lost 3 bases and the J gene lost 0 bases, with 11 bases spanning the gap. This CDR3 region has 15 residues. Written as DNA, the CDR3 is TGTGCCAGTAGTATGGACAGCTTAGCTAACTATGGCTACACCTTC. This codes for CASSMDSLANYGYTF.

The chain recombines TRBV27 with TRBJ2-7; D is uncertain. Germline V gives CDR1 MNHEY, CDR2 SMNVEV (reference sequence). Trimming cost V 10 bases and J 4 bases, with 8 bases left between them. The CDR3 loop spans 10 amino acids. The CDR3 is CATGWYEQYF. The CDR3 nucleotides are TGTGCCACCGGGTGGTACGAGCAGTACTTC.

The chain employs TRBV6-1 and TRBJ1-6; tentative D call: TRBD1 (5 bases). V was trimmed by 6 bases and J by 0 bases, leaving 9 bases between them. Per germline, CDR1 MNHNS and CDR2 SASEGT. The CDR3 has 15 amino acids. Here the CDR3 reads CASRAGSSYNSPLHF. In nucleotides, the CDR3 is TGTGCCAGCAGGGCAGGGAGCTCCTATAATTCACCCCTCCACTTT.

The V gene is TRBV19, the J gene TRBJ1-4; D remains unclear. Germline values: CDR1 LNHDA, CDR2 SQIVND (reference sequence). The V end lost 0 bases, the J end lost 4 bases, and 6 bases lay between the germline ends. CDR3 size: 14 residues. CDR3 sequence: CASSIDRFNEKLFF. The CDR3 region has the DNA TGTGCCAGTAGTATAGACAGGTTTAATGAAAAACTGTTTTTT.

The V call is TRBV25-1, the J call TRBJ1-2, with D maybe TRBD1 (5 bases). There are 11 residues in the CDR3. The V gene's germline CDR1 is MGHDK and CDR2 SYGVNS. With 10 bases removed from V and 5 bases from J, the gap between germline ends came to 11 bases. CDR3 sequence (DNA): TGTGCCATTTCTTCAGGGTATGGCTACACCTTC. Protein product: CAISSGYGYTF.

The chain recombines TRBV4-1 with TRBJ2-4; the D is unclear. Per the germline V gene, CDR1 is MGHRA and CDR2 is YSYEKL. Deletions cut 1 base from V and 4 bases from J, with 5 bases between. CDR3 length: 13 amino acids. The CDR3 here is CASSQGGKNIQYF. CDR3 DNA sequence: TGCGCCAGCAGCCAAGGGGGAAAAAACATTCAGTACTTC.

The genes are TRBV4-1 and TRBJ1-4; D unresolved. V was pared by 5 bases and J by 7 bases, with 11 bases between. The CDR3 runs to 13 residues. CDR1 is MGHRA and CDR2 is YSYEKL in the germline V gene. CDR3 nucleotide sequence: TGCGCCAGCAGCGAAATATGGGGTGAAAAACTGTTTTTT. Amino acid sequence: CASSEIWGEKLFF.

The sample holds a few counts of this clone. The rearrangement uses TRBV7-9 and TRBJ2-7; D is unresolved. Trimming left V 3 bases short and J 4 bases short, with 4 bases between. This CDR3 has 11 residues. Looked up from germline, CDR1 is SEHNR and CDR2 is FQNEAQ (reference sequence). The CDR3, as DNA: TGTGCCAGCAGCTTGACATACGAGCAGTACTTC. It translates to CASSLTYEQYF.